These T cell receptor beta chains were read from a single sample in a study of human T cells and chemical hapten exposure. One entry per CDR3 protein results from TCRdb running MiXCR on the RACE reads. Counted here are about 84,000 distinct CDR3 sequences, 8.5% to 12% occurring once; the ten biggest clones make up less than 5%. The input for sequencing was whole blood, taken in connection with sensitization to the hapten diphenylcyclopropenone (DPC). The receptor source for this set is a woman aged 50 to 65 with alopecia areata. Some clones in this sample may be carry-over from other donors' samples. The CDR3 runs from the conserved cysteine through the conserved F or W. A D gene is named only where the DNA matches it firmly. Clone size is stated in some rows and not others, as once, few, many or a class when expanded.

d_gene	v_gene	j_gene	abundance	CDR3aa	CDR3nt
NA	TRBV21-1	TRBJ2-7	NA	CATTDNSYEQYF	TGTGCCACTACGGACAACTCCTACGAGCAGTACTTC
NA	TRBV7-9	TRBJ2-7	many	CASSSTPGRGEQYF	TGTGCCAGCAGCTCGACCCCGGGAAGGGGCGAGCAGTACTTC
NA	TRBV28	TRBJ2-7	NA	CASNLYRALTAPPYEQYF	TGTGCCAGCAACCTATATAGGGCCTTAACTGCCCCTCCCTACGAGCAGTACTTC
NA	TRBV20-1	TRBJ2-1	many	CSATAPGLNSYNEQFF	TGCAGTGCAACCGCCCCGGGACTCAACTCCTACAATGAGCAGTTCTTC
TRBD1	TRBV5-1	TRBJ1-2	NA	CASSPGTGTADGYTF	TGCGCCAGCAGCCCGGGGACAGGGACGGCGGATGGCTACACCTTC
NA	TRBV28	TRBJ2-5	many	CASIVSGISGTQYF	TGTGCCAGCATTGTTAGCGGTATTTCGGGGACCCAGTACTTC
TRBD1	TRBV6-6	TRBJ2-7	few	CASSWVQGVEEQYF	TGTGCCAGCAGTTGGGTACAGGGGGTGGAGGAGCAGTACTTC
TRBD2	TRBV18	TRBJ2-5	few	CASSPRSSGLGETQYF	TGTGCCAGCTCACCACGATCTAGCGGGCTCGGAGAGACCCAGTACTTC
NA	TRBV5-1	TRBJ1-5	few	CASSSGGRDNQPQHF	TGCGCCAGCAGCTCCGGCGGCAGGGACAATCAGCCCCAGCATTTT
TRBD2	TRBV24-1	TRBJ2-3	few	CATSDPGGLAGSTDTQYF	TGTGCCACCAGTGATCCCGGCGGACTAGCGGGCAGCACAGATACGCAGTATTTT
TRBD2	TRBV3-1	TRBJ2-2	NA	CASSPRLAANTGELFF	TGTGCCAGCAGCCCCAGACTAGCGGCAAACACCGGGGAGCTGTTTTTT
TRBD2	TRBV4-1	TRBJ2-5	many	CASSQSSREGLETQYF	TGCGCCAGCAGCCAATCCTCGCGGGAGGGCCTAGAGACCCAGTACTTC
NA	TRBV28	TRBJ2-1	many	CASSLSLAGYNEQFF	TGTGCCAGCAGTTTGAGCCTCGCCGGGTACAATGAGCAGTTCTTC
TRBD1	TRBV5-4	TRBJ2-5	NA	CASSLGTGYQETQYF	TGTGCCAGCAGCTTGGGGACAGGGTACCAAGAGACCCAGTACTTC
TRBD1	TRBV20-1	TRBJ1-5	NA	CSARPDRGRYSNQPQHF	TGCAGTGCTAGACCCGACAGGGGACGGTATAGCAATCAGCCCCAGCATTTT
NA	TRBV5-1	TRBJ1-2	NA	CASSLAGEASNYGYTF	TGCGCCAGCAGCTTGGCCGGGGAGGCATCAAACTATGGCTACACCTTC
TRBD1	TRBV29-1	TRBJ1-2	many	CSAVDRGGYGYTF	TGCAGCGCCGTGGACAGGGGGGGCTATGGCTACACCTTC
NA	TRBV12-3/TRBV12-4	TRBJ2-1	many	CASSFTSGPQVRFF	TGTGCCAGCAGTTTCACCTCGGGGCCTCAGGTACGGTTCTTC
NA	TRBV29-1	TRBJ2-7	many	CSVGDPREQYF	TGCAGCGTTGGGGACCCCCGAGAGCAGTACTTC
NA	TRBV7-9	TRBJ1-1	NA	CASSSGVGVSTEAFF	TGTGCCAGCAGCTCCGGAGTGGGGGTATCCACTGAAGCTTTCTTT
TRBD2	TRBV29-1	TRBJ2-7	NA	CSVRPSGSYEQYF	TGCAGCGTTCGGCCTAGCGGGTCCTACGAGCAGTACTTC
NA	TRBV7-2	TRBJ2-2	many	CASSLVRTGELFF	TGTGCCAGCAGCTTAGTACGCACCGGGGAGCTGTTTTTT
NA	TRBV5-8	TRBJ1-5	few	CASSPGQSYQPQHF	TGTGCCAGCAGCCCTGGACAGAGTTATCAGCCCCAGCATTTT
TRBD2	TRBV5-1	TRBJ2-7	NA	CASSLTGTSGNEQYF	TGCGCCAGCAGCTTAACCGGGACTAGCGGAAACGAGCAGTACTTC
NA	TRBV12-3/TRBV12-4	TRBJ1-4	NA	CASSSNEKLFF	TGTGCCAGCAGTTCGAATGAAAAACTGTTTTTT
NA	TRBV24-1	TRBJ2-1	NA	CATSDPIAPNSYNEQFF	TGTGCCACCAGTGACCCCATAGCGCCGAACTCCTACAATGAGCAGTTCTTC
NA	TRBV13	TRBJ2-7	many	CASSFSSAGSSYEQYF	TGTGCCAGCAGCTTTTCATCGGCGGGAAGCTCCTACGAGCAGTACTTC
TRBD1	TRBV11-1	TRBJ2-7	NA	CASSGTDRANYEQYF	TGTGCCAGCAGCGGAACGGACAGGGCTAACTACGAGCAGTACTTC
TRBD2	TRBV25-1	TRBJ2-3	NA	CASRRLAGGDTQYF	TGTGCCAGCAGGAGACTAGCGGGAGGAGATACGCAGTATTTT
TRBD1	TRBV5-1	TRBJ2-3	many	CASSLAITGADTQYF	TGCGCCAGCAGCTTGGCCATAACAGGGGCAGATACGCAGTATTTT
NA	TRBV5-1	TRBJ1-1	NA	CASSLQGGLPEAFF	TGCGCCAGCAGCTTACAGGGCGGTTTGCCTGAAGCTTTCTTT
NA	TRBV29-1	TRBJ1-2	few	CSVVLGAANYGYTF	TGCAGCGTTGTTTTGGGGGCCGCTAACTATGGCTACACCTTC
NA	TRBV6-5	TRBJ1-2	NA	CASSYGGLNYGYTF	TGTGCCAGCAGTTACGGCGGACTTAACTATGGCTACACCTTC
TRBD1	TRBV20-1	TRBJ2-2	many	CSARGQGAKYTNTGELFF	TGCAGTGCTAGAGGACAGGGGGCGAAATATACGAACACCGGGGAGCTGTTTTTT
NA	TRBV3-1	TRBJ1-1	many	CASSQSTANTEAFF	TGTGCCAGCAGCCAATCAACAGCGAACACTGAAGCTTTCTTT
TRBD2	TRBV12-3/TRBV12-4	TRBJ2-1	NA	CASSFSSGRANEQFF	TGTGCCAGCAGTTTCTCTAGCGGGAGGGCCAATGAGCAGTTCTTC
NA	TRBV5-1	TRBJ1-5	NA	CASSAGTGGQPQHF	TGCGCCAGCAGCGCCGGGACTGGGGGGCAGCCCCAGCATTTT
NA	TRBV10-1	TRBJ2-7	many	CASSQRGGAEQYF	TGCGCCAGCAGCCAGAGGGGGGGTGCCGAGCAGTACTTC
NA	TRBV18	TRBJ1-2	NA	CASSSVTSYGYTF	TGTGCCAGCTCTTCCGTGACAAGTTATGGCTACACCTTC
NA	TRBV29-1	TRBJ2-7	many	CSVGEGRREQYF	TGCAGCGTTGGCGAGGGGCGCCGGGAGCAGTACTTC
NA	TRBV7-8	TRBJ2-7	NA	CASSLRGAYEQYF	TGTGCCAGCAGCTTAAGGGGGGCGTACGAGCAGTACTTC
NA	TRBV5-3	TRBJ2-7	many	CARSLGLIYEQYF	TGTGCCAGAAGCTTGGGGCTGATCTACGAGCAGTACTTC
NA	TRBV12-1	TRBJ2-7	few	CASSLEDMGGRSSYEQYF	TGTGCCAGCAGCCTAGAAGATATGGGTGGGCGAAGCTCCTACGAGCAGTACTTC
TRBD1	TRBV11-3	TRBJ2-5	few	CASSLEGTAQETQYF	TGTGCCAGCAGCTTAGAGGGGACAGCGCAAGAGACCCAGTACTTC
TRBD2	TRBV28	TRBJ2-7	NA	CASSLGLAVYEQYF	TGTGCCAGCAGTTTAGGACTAGCGGTCTACGAGCAGTACTTC
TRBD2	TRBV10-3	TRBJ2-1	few	CAISESGRESSYNEQFF	TGTGCCATCAGTGAGTCCGGGCGGGAGAGCTCCTACAATGAGCAGTTCTTC
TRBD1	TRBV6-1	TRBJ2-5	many	CASSATGTGKETQYF	TGTGCCAGCAGTGCGACCGGGACAGGGAAAGAGACCCAGTACTTC
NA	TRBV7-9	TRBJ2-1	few	CASSLDREGLYNEQFF	TGTGCCAGCAGCTTAGATCGGGAAGGATTGTACAATGAGCAGTTCTTC
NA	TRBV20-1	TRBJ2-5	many	CSAAVTGLPETQYF	TGCAGTGCAGCAGTCACAGGGCTTCCAGAGACCCAGTACTTC
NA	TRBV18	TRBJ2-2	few	CASSPPVNRVTGELFF	TGTGCCAGCTCACCACCGGTTAACCGAGTCACCGGGGAGCTGTTTTTT
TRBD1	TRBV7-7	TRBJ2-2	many	CASSLAPGQGTGELFF	TGTGCCAGCAGCTTAGCGCCAGGACAGGGCACCGGGGAGCTGTTTTTT
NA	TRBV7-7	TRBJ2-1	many	CASSLGGGGRGSEQFF	TGTGCCAGCAGCTTAGGTGGCGGAGGTAGGGGGTCTGAGCAGTTCTTC
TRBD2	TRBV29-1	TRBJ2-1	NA	CSVETSGRESYNEQFF	TGCAGCGTTGAGACTAGCGGGAGGGAATCCTACAATGAGCAGTTCTTC
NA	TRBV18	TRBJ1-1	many	CASSPGFSNTEAFF	TGTGCCAGCTCACCAGGTTTCTCGAACACTGAAGCTTTCTTT